Listed below are T cell receptor beta chains from one sample, sequenced in a study of T cell responses to AZD1222 COVID-19 vaccine. This table comes from immunoSEQ multiplex PCR, and its TCRdb copy is limited to in-frame clones, with some not included. This table has 100,000 or so clones, about 92% appearing once. This specimen consisted of peripheral blood, obtained on day 0 of AZD1222 vaccination. These TCRs come from an adult in good health. The CDR3 runs from the conserved cysteine through the conserved F or W. The D gene is left open where the match is weak. Only some rows state a clone size, as once, few, many or a class for expanded clones.

abundance	d_gene	j_gene	v_gene	CDR3nt	CDR3aa
once	NA	TRBJ1-4	TRBV28	TGTGCCAGCAGTTTTCCAGACAGGTACACAACAACTAATGAAAAACTGTTTTTT	CASSFPDRYTTTNEKLFF
NA	NA	TRBJ1-1	TRBV20-1	TGCAGTGCTAGTACACCCGCGAGGACTGAAGCTTTCTTT	CSASTPARTEAFF
NA	NA	TRBJ2-1	TRBV27	TGTGCCAGCAGTTTATGGGGGGCGGAAAATCCCTACAATGAGCAGTTCTTC	CASSLWGAENPYNEQFF
NA	NA	TRBJ1-6	TRBV6-5	TGTGCCAGCAGTTACTCGGGATCCTATAATTCACCCCTCCACTTT	CASSYSGSYNSPLHF
NA	NA	TRBJ2-5	TRBV3-1/TRBV3-2	TGTGCCAGCAGCCAAGATCGGGGGGCCTGGGAGACCCAGTACTTC	CASSQDRGAWETQYF
few	TRBD1	TRBJ1-3	TRBV18	TGTGCCAGCTCACCCCGGGACAGGGGAAATGGAAACACCATATATTTT	CASSPRDRGNGNTIYF
NA	NA	TRBJ2-1	TRBV5-4	TGTGCCAGCGTCGGGGGACGCTACAATGAGCAGTTCTTC	CASVGGRYNEQFF
few	NA	TRBJ1-1	TRBV4-3	TGCGCCAGCAGCCAAGAGTCGGGGAGGACTGAAGCTTTCTTT	CASSQESGRTEAFF
NA	TRBD1	TRBJ1-5	TRBV30	TGTGCCTGGAGTCAGGGACAGGTGAGCAATCAGCCCCAGCATTTT	CAWSQGQVSNQPQHF
NA	TRBD1	TRBJ2-1	TRBV29-1	TGCAGCGTTAGAAGGTTAACTTCAGGGGGCCATGAGCAGTTCTTC	CSVRRLTSGGHEQFF
NA	NA	TRBJ2-7	TRBV27	TGTGCCAGCGGGCGAGTGGGGCGCGAGCAGTACTTC	CASGRVGREQYF
once	NA	TRBJ2-2	TRBV7-2	TGTGCCAGCAGCTTAGACGGCCCCTCGTTAGGCACCGGGGAGCTGTTTTTT	CASSLDGPSLGTGELFF
NA	TRBD1	TRBJ2-7	TRBV6-5	TGTGCCAGCAACGACAGGGATGTGCAGTACTTC	CASNDRDVQYF
NA	NA	TRBJ1-3	TRBV28	TGTGCCAGCAGTTCCCCTATGCCCTTAAGCGGAAACACCATATATTTT	CASSSPMPLSGNTIYF
NA	TRBD1	TRBJ2-3	TRBV28	TGTGCCAGCAACCCCATTCGCGGGACAGGGAGCACAGATACGCAGTATTTT	CASNPIRGTGSTDTQYF
NA	TRBD1	TRBJ1-1	TRBV6-6	TGTGCCAGCAGTAACAACAGGGGTAACACTGAAGCTTTCTTT	CASSNNRGNTEAFF
NA	NA	TRBJ1-1	TRBV18	TGTGCCAGCTTGGGTACAGGGTCGACCACTGAAGCTTTCTTT	CASLGTGSTTEAFF